These 25 T cell receptor beta chains originate from one sample sequenced in a study of cytomegalovirus exposure and HLA in healthy donors. With 60 Vbeta and 13 Jbeta primers, the PCR was carried out. The table came from immunoSEQ multiplex PCR; TCRdb's copy has only in-frame clones and leaves some out. The table records some 120,000 clones, 79% of them present only once. Material: PBMCs. Receptor source: a man aged 25-45 years in good health and CMV-seropositive.

The V call is TRBV27, the J call TRBJ2-3; possible D gene TRBD1, 8 bases. Between the trimmed V and J ends, which lost 4 bases and 2 bases, there was a span of 19 bases. The CDR3 has 17 amino acids. Per germline, CDR1 MNHEY and CDR2 SMNVEV (reference sequence). The CDR3 bases are TGTGCCAGCAGTTCAATCCACAGGGGGGGGGTCACAGATACGCAGTATTTT. Protein: CASSSIHRGGVTDTQYF.

The V call is TRBV18, the J call TRBJ1-2; 9 nucleotides agree with TRBD1. The V gene end was trimmed by 3 bases and the J gene end by 3 bases; junction bases not matched to a gene: 17. The CDR3 contains 19 residues. Germline CDR1 KGHSH, CDR2 LQKENI. The CDR3: CASSPLSPGQGLMDYGYTF. In DNA, the CDR3 is TGTGCCAGCTCACCTCTATCCCCGGGACAGGGATTGATGGACTATGGCTACACCTTC.

V gene TRBV27 combines with J gene TRBJ1-2; 10 nucleotides match TRBD1. This CDR3 contains 14 residues. V lost 7 bases, J lost 6 bases, and 8 bases stayed unmatched. In germline, CDR1 is MNHEY, CDR2 SMNVEV (reference sequence). CDR3 sequence: CASTSSGTGDGYTF. The CDR3 DNA reads TGTGCCAGCACTTCATCCGGGACAGGGGATGGCTACACCTTC.

The J gene is TRBJ2-3, the V gene TRBV5-1, with D perhaps matching TRBD2 (7 bases). This CDR3 comprises 15 residues. Trimming stripped 2 bases from V and 4 bases from J, with 14 bases between. The germline CDR1 and CDR2 sequences are SGHRS and YFSETQ. The CDR3 reads CASSFIGGGPDTQYF. Written as DNA, the CDR3 is TGCGCCAGCAGCTTTATAGGGGGGGGCCCAGATACGCAGTATTTT.

The chain has TRBV4-3 and TRBJ2-7; no clear D. The CDR3 totals 13 residues. V dropped 0 bases and J dropped 5 bases, with 8 bases sitting between them. Germline V gene data show CDR1 as LGHNA and CDR2 as YSLEER. The CDR3 reads CASSQDVPDEQYF. The CDR3 DNA follows: TGCGCCAGCAGCCAAGATGTCCCTGACGAGCAGTACTTC.

About this clone: Other DNA sequences within the sample encode an identical CDR3. V gene TRBV19 combines with J gene TRBJ2-7, with 7 nucleotides matching TRBD1. CDR1 is LNHDA, CDR2 SQIVND, per germline (reference sequence). Unmatched junction bases numbered 4, after V lost 4 bases and J lost 4 bases. This CDR3 region has 13 residues. CDR3: CASSRDRRYEQYF. Written as DNA, the CDR3 is TGTGCCAGTAGTAGGGACAGAAGGTACGAGCAGTACTTC.

This clone was counted a few times. The chain joins TRBV30 to TRBJ2-1; the match to TRBD2 covers 12 bases. The CDR3 has 15 residues. V was clipped by 2 bases and J by 7 bases; unmatched bases: 6. Germline V gene sequence: CDR1 GTSNPN, CDR2 SVGIG (reference sequence). CDR3 coding DNA: TGTGCCTGGAGTCTACTAGCGGGGGGCTATAATGAGCAGTTCTTC. Translation gives CAWSLLAGGYNEQFF.

This clone was detected only a few times. CDR3 sequence: CASSPRGQGAQYEQYF. DNA of the CDR3: TGTGCCAGCAGCCCACGTGGGCAGGGGGCGCAGTACGAGCAGTACTTC. The chain combines TRBV9 with TRBJ2-7, with 8 bases identical to TRBD1. Per germline, CDR1 SGDLS and CDR2 YYNGEE. Germline trimming cut 4 bases from V and 4 bases from J; bases unmatched to any gene: 13. This CDR3 comprises 16 residues.

In this sample, this clone turned up a few times. The J gene is TRBJ1-2, the V gene TRBV19; unclear D gene. The V end was cut by 6 bases, the J end by 2 bases, with 19 bases between. Germline loops: CDR1 LNHDA, CDR2 SQIVND (reference sequence). The length of the CDR3 is 16 residues. CDR3 sequence reads: CASRVEGGPKNYGYTF. The CDR3 nucleotides read TGTGCCAGTAGGGTCGAGGGCGGACCAAAAAACTATGGCTACACCTTC.

This chain links TRBV7-9 with TRBJ2-5, with TRBD2 identical over 10 bases. V lost 3 bases, J lost 5 bases, and 9 bases stayed unmatched. Germline CDR1 is SEHNR and CDR2 is FQNEAQ (reference sequence). The length of the CDR3 is 16 residues. The CDR3 here is CASSLARLAGDETQYF. CDR3 DNA: TGTGCCAGCAGCTTGGCGCGGCTAGCGGGAGACGAGACCCAGTACTTC.

This chain connects TRBV6-5 to TRBJ1-3; D is undetermined. Germline-derived CDR1 and CDR2 are MNHEY and SVGAGI. V was clipped by 8 bases and J by 1 base, with 6 bases between them. The CDR3 sequence is 12 residues long. The CDR3 DNA reads as TGTGCCAGCCTTAGTTCTGGAAACACCATATATTTT. Protein: CASLSSGNTIYF.

The genes are TRBV5-6 and TRBJ2-2; 8 bases map to TRBD1. This CDR3 spans 16 amino acids. Germline-derived CDR1 and CDR2 are SGHDT and YYEEEE. Unmatched junction bases numbered 9, after V lost 4 bases and J lost 4 bases. This CDR3 is CASSHNRGWGTGELFF. For the CDR3, the DNA is TGTGCCAGCAGCCACAACAGGGGGTGGGGCACCGGGGAGCTGTTTTTT.

The chain is built from TRBV2 and TRBJ2-7, with D maybe TRBD2 (5 bases). CDR3 length equals 14 residues. The germline V gene has CDR1 SNHLY and CDR2 FYNNEI. V was shortened by 6 bases and J by 2 bases, with 14 bases between the two germline ends. The CDR3 nucleotides read TGTGCCAGCAGCCCCGGCCGGGGAACCTACGAGCAGTACTTC. It is translated as CASSPGRGTYEQYF.

This chain links TRBV11-3 with TRBJ1-2; 7 bases fit TRBD1. In germline, CDR1 is SGHNT, CDR2 YENEEA. The CDR3 contains 12 residues. The V and J ends lost 5 bases and 8 bases, in that order; junction bases with no gene match: 5. CDR3 sequence reads: CASSAGQRGYTF. The CDR3 DNA is TGTGCCAGCAGCGCGGGACAGCGGGGCTACACCTTC.

The J gene is TRBJ2-1, the V gene TRBV7-9, with 9 bases identical to TRBD2. V was pared by 5 bases and J by 4 bases, with 9 bases of the junction left unmatched. CDR3 length: 16 amino acids. Germline V lookup: CDR1 SEHNR, CDR2 FQNEAQ (reference sequence). For the CDR3, the DNA is TGTGCCAGCAGCCCCCCTACGACTAGCGGTTACAATGAGCAGTTCTTC. Translating it yields CASSPPTTSGYNEQFF.

The genes are TRBV6-6 and TRBJ2-7, with 10 bases identical to TRBD1. The CDR3 sequence is 15 residues long. J was trimmed by 3 bases and V by 6 bases; bases with no gene match: 8. Germline CDR1 MNHNY, CDR2 SVGAGI (reference sequence). The CDR3, as DNA: TGTGCCAGCAGCAGCATCGGGACAGGGGACTACGAGCAGTACTTC. It specifies CASSSIGTGDYEQYF.

This chain links TRBV29-1 with TRBJ2-7; D gene ambiguous. V was trimmed by 7 bases and J by 6 bases, leaving 16 bases between them. Germline lookup yields CDR1 SQVTM and CDR2 ANQGSEA. This CDR3 comprises 12 residues. The CDR3: CSALPRMGEQYF. The CDR3 DNA is TGCAGCGCACTCCCTAGGATGGGCGAGCAGTACTTC.

This clone was seen a few times. DNA for the CDR3: TGTGCCTGGACCCGCGCCGGGACAGGGGAGACCCAGTACTTC. Protein sequence: CAWTRAGTGETQYF. The chain has TRBV30 and TRBJ2-5, with 9 bases lining up with TRBD1. V was clipped by 4 bases and J by 5 bases; unmatched bases: 8. The CDR3 is 14 amino acids. Per the germline V gene, CDR1 is GTSNPN and CDR2 is SVGIG (reference sequence).

The rearrangement links TRBV30 to TRBJ1-2; possible D gene TRBD1, 5 bases. Germline assignment: CDR1 GTSNPN and CDR2 SVGIG (reference sequence). The V end was cut by 3 bases, the J end by 5 bases, with 13 bases between. The CDR3 contains 13 residues. The CDR3 DNA follows: TGTGCCTGGAGCCCAAACCGGGGGTATGGCTACACCTTC. Protein: CAWSPNRGYGYTF.

The chain combines TRBV28 with TRBJ2-3, with D hard to call. With 6 bases removed from V and 1 base from J, the gap between germline ends came to 14 bases. The CDR3 has 15 residues. Germline CDR1 MDHEN, CDR2 SYDVKM. The CDR3 DNA reads as TGTGCCAGCAGAACCCCGGGTATTGGCACAGATACGCAGTATTTT. As protein: CASRTPGIGTDTQYF.

About this clone: This specimen includes other DNA sequences encoding the same CDR3. The chain combines TRBV18 with TRBJ1-6; tentatively, D is TRBD1 (6 bases). V was clipped by 2 bases and J by 7 bases, with 6 bases between them. Germline lookup yields CDR1 KGHSH and CDR2 LQKENI. The CDR3 length is 13 residues. CDR3 in amino acids: CASSPTGNSPLHF. CDR3 in DNA: TGTGCCAGCTCACCAACAGGGAATTCACCCCTCCACTTT.

The chain combines TRBV6-5 with TRBJ1-6, with TRBD1 identical over 8 bases. CDR1 MNHEY and CDR2 SVGAGI come from the germline V gene. After removal of 2 bases from V and 8 bases from J, the junction contained 8 bases not matched to a gene. The CDR3 extends over 16 amino acids. CDR3 DNA sequence: TGTGCCAGCAGTTACGCGTCGGGGACAGGTGATTCACCCCTCCACTTT. It specifies CASSYASGTGDSPLHF.

In this sample, this clone turned up once. One end of the junction fails to match germline, which may point to a read error. The V call is TRBV7-9, the J call TRBJ1-4, with 10 bases that match TRBD1. CDR1 is SEHNR, CDR2 FQNEAQ, per germline (reference sequence). The CDR3 totals 17 residues. The CDR3 DNA sequence: TGTTCCAGCAGCTTAGAATTAGAGGGACAGGGGAATGAAAAACTGTTTTTT. The encoded protein is CSSSLELEGQGNEKLFF.

The V call is TRBV4-1, the J call TRBJ2-3, with a weak D call TRBD1 (6 bases). In germline, CDR1 is MGHRA, CDR2 YSYEKL. CDR3 length equals 16 residues. V was cut by 4 bases and J by 4 bases, with 18 bases left in between. CDR3 DNA sequence: TGCGCCAGCAGCCCGGCAGGGGTTCAGATCTCAGATACGCAGTATTTT. Its translation: CASSPAGVQISDTQYF.

The CDR3 protein is CASSLSTDTQYF. CDR3 coding DNA: TGCGCCAGCAGCCTGAGCACAGATACGCAGTATTTT. J is TRBJ2-3 and V is TRBV5-1; D gene uncertain. This CDR3 region has 12 residues. From germline, CDR1 is SGHRS and CDR2 YFSETQ. V lost 4 bases to trimming and J lost 0 bases, with 3 bases between them.